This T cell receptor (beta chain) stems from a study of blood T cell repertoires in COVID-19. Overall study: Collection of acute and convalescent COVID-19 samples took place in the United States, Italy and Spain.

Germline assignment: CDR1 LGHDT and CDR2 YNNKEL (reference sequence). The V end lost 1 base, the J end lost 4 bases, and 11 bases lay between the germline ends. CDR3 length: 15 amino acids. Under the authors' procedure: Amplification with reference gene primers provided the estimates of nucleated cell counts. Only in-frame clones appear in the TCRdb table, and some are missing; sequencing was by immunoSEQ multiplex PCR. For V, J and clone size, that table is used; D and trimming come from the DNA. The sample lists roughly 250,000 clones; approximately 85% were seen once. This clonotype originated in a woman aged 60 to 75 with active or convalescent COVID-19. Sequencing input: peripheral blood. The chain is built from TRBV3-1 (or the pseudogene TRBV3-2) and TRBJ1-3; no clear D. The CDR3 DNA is TGTGCCAGCAGCCAAGGAGGCGTCGCAGGAAACACCATATATTTT. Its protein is CASSQGGVAGNTIYF.